Presented here are 20 T cell receptor beta chains from one specimen sequenced in a study of T cells in localized non-small cell lung cancer. Profiling relied on immunoSEQ multiplex PCR, and the TCRdb table lists in-frame clones only, not all of them. Among around 3,500 clones listed, more than 20% were seen once. This specimen was lung tumor tissue, taken before any cancer treatment. The receptors here all came from a woman aged 35-75 years with stage I lung adenocarcinoma.

The sample holds a few counts of this clone. V gene TRBV6-8 combines with J gene TRBJ2-2, with D unresolved. Trimming stripped 2 bases from V and 0 bases from J, with 16 bases between. This CDR3 spans 18 amino acids. Germline V gene sequence: CDR1 MNHGY, CDR2 SAAAGT. The CDR3 here is CASSYIPGLLANTGELFF. CDR3 coding DNA: TGTGCCAGCAGTTACATCCCCGGGCTGCTCGCGAACACCGGGGAGCTGTTTTTT.

This clone is categorized as medium-sized (0.01 to 0.1%). The chain couples TRBV6-8 to TRBJ1-1; 8 nucleotides line up with TRBD1. The CDR3 length is 14 residues. Looked up from germline, CDR1 is MNHGY and CDR2 is SAAAGT. The ends lost 5 bases at V and 1 base at J; junction bases unmatched: 3. The CDR3 here is CASSPGGTNTEAFF. The DNA of the CDR3 is TGTGCCAGCAGTCCAGGGGGCACGAACACTGAAGCTTTCTTT.

There are a few counts of this clone. The chain carries TRBV7-2 and TRBJ1-1, with unresolved D. Per germline, CDR1 SGHTA and CDR2 FQGNSA. V dropped 5 bases and J dropped 2 bases, with 9 bases sitting between them. This CDR3 region has 13 residues. For the CDR3, the DNA is TGTGCCAGCAGCCAGACCGGTAACACTGAAGCTTTCTTT. Residues: CASSQTGNTEAFF.

The V call is TRBV11-3, the J call TRBJ2-1; 10 bases map to TRBD2. V was pared by 3 bases and J by 3 bases, with 5 bases of the junction left unmatched. The CDR3 covers 16 residues. Germline assignment: CDR1 SGHNT and CDR2 YENEEA. CDR3 sequence: CASSFLAGGSYNEQFF. CDR3 DNA sequence: TGTGCCAGCAGCTTTTTAGCGGGGGGCAGCTACAATGAGCAGTTCTTC.

This sequence joins TRBV18 and TRBJ2-3, with 7 bases matching TRBD1. Germline V CDR1 and CDR2: KGHSH, LQKENI. The CDR3 spans 17 residues. The V and J ends lost 2 bases and 0 bases, in that order; junction bases with no gene match: 8. This chain's CDR3 is CASSPRDSTDSTDTQYF. The CDR3 DNA follows: TGTGCCAGCTCACCAAGGGACAGCACAGATAGCACAGATACGCAGTATTTT.

The V and J genes are TRBV6-8 and TRBJ1-2, with a possible D match to TRBD1 (6 bases). The CDR3 length is 16 residues. With 0 bases removed from V and 7 bases from J, the gap between germline ends came to 18 bases. Per the germline V gene, CDR1 is MNHGY and CDR2 is SAAAGT. The CDR3 sequence: CASSYSEGVLGLGYTF. CDR3 sequence (DNA): TGTGCCAGCAGTTACTCGGAGGGGGTCCTTGGACTTGGCTACACCTTC.

This clone has a handful of counts. The V and J genes are TRBV6-7 and TRBJ2-2, with 8 bases that match TRBD1. TRBV6-7 has ORF status, its function being uncertain. The CDR3 has 15 residues. V lost 5 bases to trimming and J lost 1 base; unmatched junction nucleotides: 3. For the CDR3, the DNA is TGTGCCAGCAGTGAAGGACAGGGGAACACCGGGGAGCTGTTTTTT. The encoded protein is CASSEGQGNTGELFF.

The V call is TRBV11-3, the J call TRBJ2-7; TRBD1 matches at 8 bases. Germline CDR1 is SGHNT and CDR2 is YENEEA. This CDR3 is 14 amino acids long. Trimming removed 5 bases from V and 1 base from J; junction bases left unmatched: 4. In DNA form, the CDR3 reads TGTGCCAGCAGCACCCGACAGGGGTCCTACGAGCAGTACTTC. Translated: CASSTRQGSYEQYF.

The table lists this clone with a few counts. The chain links TRBV28 to TRBJ1-1; D uncertain. Germline values: CDR1 MDHEN, CDR2 SYDVKM. The CDR3 is made up of 12 amino acids. Trimming pared 5 bases from V and 7 bases from J, leaving 11 bases between. CDR3 nucleotides: TGTGCCAGCAGTCTCACGTGGGGTGAAGCTTTCTTT. It codes for CASSLTWGEAFF.

The gene calls are TRBV5-3 and TRBJ2-2; D is unresolved. TRBV5-3 falls under the ORF class, with uncertain function. The CDR3 length is 17 residues. The germline V and J ends were trimmed by 0 bases and 5 bases, with 17 bases remaining between them. The CDR3: CARSLGVEQTCTGELFF. DNA of the CDR3: TGTGCCAGAAGCTTGGGAGTGGAACAGACCTGTACCGGGGAGCTGTTTTTT.

This clone is judged medium-sized. V gene TRBV2 combines with J gene TRBJ1-2; 7 bases are a match to TRBD1. The J segment lost 4 bases and the V segment lost 1 base, leaving 3 bases of the junction unmatched. The CDR3 length is 14 residues. CDR1 SNHLY and CDR2 FYNNEI come from the germline V gene. CDR3 amino acids: CASSEGTGPYGYTF. The CDR3, as DNA: TGTGCCAGCAGTGAAGGGACAGGTCCCTATGGCTACACCTTC.

The chain couples TRBV28 to TRBJ2-3; D might be TRBD2 (5 bases). V lost 5 bases and J 0 bases, leaving 12 bases between the germline ends. Germline V gives CDR1 MDHEN, CDR2 SYDVKM. There are 15 residues in the CDR3. The CDR3 region has the DNA TGTGCCAGCAGTCCTCGGGGAGATAGCACAGATACGCAGTATTTT. Encoded protein: CASSPRGDSTDTQYF.

This chain uses TRBV6-8 with TRBJ2-2, with D possibly being TRBD1 (6 bases). Looked up from germline, CDR1 is MNHGY and CDR2 is SAAAGT. The V end was cut by 4 bases, the J end by 5 bases, with 14 bases between. This CDR3 region has 15 residues. Written as DNA, the CDR3 is TGTGCCAGCAGTTCCCGAGGAGGACAGACCGGGGAGCTGTTTTTT. This encodes CASSSRGGQTGELFF.

The chain couples TRBV7-5 to TRBJ2-7; the table's D call, TRBD1, was not checked against the DNA. TRBV7-5 is designated a pseudogene. The CDR3 is made up of 15 amino acids. CDR3 residues: CASKQQGYSPYEQYF. In nucleotides, the CDR3 is TGTGCCAGCAAGCAACAGGGCTACTCCCCCTACGAGCAGTACTTC.

This chain uses TRBV30 with TRBJ1-1; tentative D call: TRBD1 (5 bases). The CDR3 totals 12 residues. Looked up from germline, CDR1 is GTSNPN and CDR2 is SVGIG (reference sequence). Trimming pared 0 bases from V and 10 bases from J, leaving 12 bases between. CDR3: CAWSVDRRSAFF. CDR3 coding DNA: TGTGCCTGGAGTGTAGACAGAAGGTCAGCTTTCTTT.

This clone showed up just a few times. The chain joins TRBV23-1 to TRBJ1-1; D perhaps matches TRBD1 (5 bases). TRBV23-1 is an ORF, with its function uncertain. This CDR3 region has 15 residues. V was shortened by 6 bases and J by 0 bases, with 14 bases between the two germline ends. The CDR3 nucleotides read TGCGCCAGCAGCCAAGGTCGGGACCTGAACACTGAAGCTTTCTTT. Its translation is CASSQGRDLNTEAFF.

This clone has only a few counts. This chain links TRBV7-6 with TRBJ2-7; 10 bases agree with TRBD1. J lost 5 bases, V lost 5 bases, and 6 bases had no gene match. This CDR3 has 14 residues. Germline values: CDR1 SGHVS, CDR2 FNYEAQ. The CDR3, as DNA: TGTGCCAGCAGCCCGACAGGGGGCAGGGACGAGCAGTACTTC. Translating it yields CASSPTGGRDEQYF.

The chain uses TRBV11-3 and TRBJ1-5; D gene ambiguous. This CDR3 region has 16 residues. CDR1 and CDR2 (germline): SGHNT, YENEEA. Between the trimmed V and J ends, which lost 3 bases and 2 bases, there was a span of 14 bases. The CDR3 is CASSFGPGFGNQPQHF. In DNA form, the CDR3 reads TGTGCCAGCAGCTTTGGCCCGGGTTTCGGCAATCAGCCCCAGCATTTT.

The chain combines TRBV10-2 with TRBJ1-5; perhaps TRBD1 as D (6 bases). With 0 bases removed from V and 6 bases from J, the gap between germline ends came to 18 bases. Per germline, CDR1 WSHSY and CDR2 SAAADI. CDR3 size: 17 residues. As DNA, the CDR3 is TGCGCCAGCAGTGAGTCGAGGGGGGGCGCTTCGGGTCAGCCCCAGCATTTT. The encoded protein is CASSESRGGASGQPQHF.

The rearrangement uses TRBV6-8 and TRBJ1-5; D not certain. Trimming pared 5 bases from V and 10 bases from J, leaving 15 bases between. The CDR3 is 13 amino acids. The germline V gene encodes CDR1 MNHGY and CDR2 SAAAGT. For the CDR3, the DNA is TGTGCCAGCAGTGATCGGACGCTAGGTCCCCAGCATTTT. Translating it yields CASSDRTLGPQHF.